This TCR beta chain was recovered during a study of Graves' ophthalmopathy and Graves' hyperthyroidism. This clonotype was observed a single time. As the template, RNA transcripts were used to amplify TCR beta CDR3 regions. The first round was an RT-PCR with HTBI primers, and the second round was a multiplex PCR. One entry per CDR3 protein results from TCRdb running MiXCR on the multiplex PCR reads. Of hundreds of thousands of distinct CDR3 sequences detected, 22% appear once; the ten largest clones hold approximately 6.5%. This receptor was identified in a woman under 30 with stable Graves' hyperthyroidism. Some clones in this sample may be carry-over from other donors' samples. The material sequenced was peripheral blood.

The CDR3 protein is CASRERSAYEQYF. CDR3 nucleotide sequence: TGTGCCAGCAGAGAAAGGTCAGCCTACGAGCAGTACTTC. The chain recombines TRBV28 with TRBJ2-7; D gene uncertain. CDR1 is MDHEN, CDR2 SYDVKM, per germline. The CDR3 consists of 13 residues. The V end lost 6 bases, the J end lost 2 bases, and 11 bases lay between the germline ends.